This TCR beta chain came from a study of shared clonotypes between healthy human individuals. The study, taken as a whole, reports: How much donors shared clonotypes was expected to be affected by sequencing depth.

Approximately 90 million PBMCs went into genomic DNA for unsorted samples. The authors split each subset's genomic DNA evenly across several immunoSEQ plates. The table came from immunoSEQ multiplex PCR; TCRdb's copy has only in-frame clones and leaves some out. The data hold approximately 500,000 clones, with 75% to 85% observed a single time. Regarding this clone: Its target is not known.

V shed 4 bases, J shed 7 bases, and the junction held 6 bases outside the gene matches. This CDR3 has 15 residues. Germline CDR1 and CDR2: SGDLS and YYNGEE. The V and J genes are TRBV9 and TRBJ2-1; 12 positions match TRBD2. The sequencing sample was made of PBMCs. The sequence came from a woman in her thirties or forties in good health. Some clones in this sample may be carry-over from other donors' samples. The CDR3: CASSLRTSGTNEQFF. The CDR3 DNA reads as TGTGCCAGCAGCCTCCGGACTAGCGGGACGAATGAGCAGTTCTTC.